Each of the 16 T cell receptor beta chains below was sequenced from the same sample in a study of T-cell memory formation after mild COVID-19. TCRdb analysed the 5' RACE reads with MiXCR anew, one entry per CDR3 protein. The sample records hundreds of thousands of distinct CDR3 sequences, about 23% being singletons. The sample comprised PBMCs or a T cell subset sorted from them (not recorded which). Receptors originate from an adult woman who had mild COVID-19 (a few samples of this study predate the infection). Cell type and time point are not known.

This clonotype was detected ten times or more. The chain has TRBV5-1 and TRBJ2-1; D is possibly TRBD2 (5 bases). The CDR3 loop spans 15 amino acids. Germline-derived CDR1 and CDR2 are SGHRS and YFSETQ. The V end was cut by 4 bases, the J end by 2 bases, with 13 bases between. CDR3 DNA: TGCGCCAGCAGCCAACGGGAACTAGCCTACAATGAGCAGTTCTTC. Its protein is CASSQRELAYNEQFF.

The CDR3 reads CASSRTLGANVLTF. CDR3 nucleotides: TGTGCCAGCAGTCGGACTCTGGGGGCCAACGTCCTGACTTTC. The rearrangement uses TRBV27 and TRBJ2-6; tentatively, D is TRBD2 (5 bases). The CDR3 is made up of 14 amino acids. Trimming cost V 5 bases and J 4 bases, with 9 bases left between them. Germline CDR1 reads MNHEY; CDR2 reads SMNVEV (reference sequence). The full variable domain, its missing parts supplied by reference TRBV27 and TRBJ2-6, is EAQVTQNPRYLITVTGKKLTVTCSQNMNHEYMSWYRQDPGLGLRQIYYSMNVEVTDKGDVPEGYKVSRKEKRNFPLILESPSPNQTSLYFCASSRTLGANVLTFGAGSRLTVL.

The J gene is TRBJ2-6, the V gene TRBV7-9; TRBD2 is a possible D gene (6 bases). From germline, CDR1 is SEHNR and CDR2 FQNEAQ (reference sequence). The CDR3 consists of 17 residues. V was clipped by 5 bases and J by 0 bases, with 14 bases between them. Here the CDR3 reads CASSPGRGYSGANVLTF. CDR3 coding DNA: TGTGCCAGCAGCCCCGGGAGAGGCTACTCTGGGGCCAACGTCCTGACTTTC.

CDR3 protein: CASSPTEVLRTNNEQFF. The CDR3 DNA reads as TGTGCCAGCAGCCCCACCGAGGTCCTCCGGACCAACAATGAGCAGTTCTTC. V gene TRBV11-2 combines with J gene TRBJ2-1, with no clear D. CDR1 and CDR2 (germline): SGHAT, FQNNGV. Trimming took 5 bases from V and 5 from J, leaving 22 bases between them. This CDR3 has 17 amino acids.

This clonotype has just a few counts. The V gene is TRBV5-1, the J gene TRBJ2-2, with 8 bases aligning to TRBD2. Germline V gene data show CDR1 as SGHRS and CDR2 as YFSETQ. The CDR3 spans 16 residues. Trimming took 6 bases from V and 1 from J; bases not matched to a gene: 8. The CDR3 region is CASTNYAGGNTGELFF. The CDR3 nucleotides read TGCGCCAGCACCAACTATGCGGGGGGGAACACCGGGGAGCTGTTTTTT. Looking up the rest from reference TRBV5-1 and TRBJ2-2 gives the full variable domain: KAGVTQTPRYLIKTRGQQVTLSCSPISGHRSVSWYQQTPGQGLQFLFEYFSETQRNKGNFPGRFSGRQFSNSRSEMNVSTLELGDSALYLCASTNYAGGNTGELFFGEGSRLTVL.

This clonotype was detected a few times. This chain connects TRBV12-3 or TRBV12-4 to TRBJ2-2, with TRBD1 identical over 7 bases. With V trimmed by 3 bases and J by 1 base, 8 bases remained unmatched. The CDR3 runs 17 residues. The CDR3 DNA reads TGTGCCAGCAGTTTCCCGCAGGGGGTTAGGAACACCGGGGAGCTGTTTTTT. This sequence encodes CASSFPQGVRNTGELFF.

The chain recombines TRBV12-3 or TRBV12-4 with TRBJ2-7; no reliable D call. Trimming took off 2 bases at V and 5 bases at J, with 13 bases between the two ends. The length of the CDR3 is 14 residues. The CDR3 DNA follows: TGTGCCAGCAGTTTATCTTGGGGATCCAACGAGCAGTACTTC. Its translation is CASSLSWGSNEQYF.

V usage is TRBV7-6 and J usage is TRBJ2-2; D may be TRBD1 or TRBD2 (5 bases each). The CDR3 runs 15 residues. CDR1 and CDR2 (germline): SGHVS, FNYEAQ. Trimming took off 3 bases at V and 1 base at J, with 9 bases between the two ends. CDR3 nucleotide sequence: TGTGCCAGCAGCTTTTGGGACGAGAACACCGGGGAGCTGTTTTTT. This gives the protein CASSFWDENTGELFF.

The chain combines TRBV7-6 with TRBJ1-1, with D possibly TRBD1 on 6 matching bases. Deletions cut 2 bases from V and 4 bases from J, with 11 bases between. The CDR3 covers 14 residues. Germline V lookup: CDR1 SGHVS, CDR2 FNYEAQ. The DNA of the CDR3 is TGTGCCAGCAGCTTACGTTTAGGGGGCACTGAAGCTTTCTTT. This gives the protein CASSLRLGGTEAFF. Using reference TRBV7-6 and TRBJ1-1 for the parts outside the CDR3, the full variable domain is GAGVSQSPRYKVTKRGQDVALRCDPISGHVSLYWYRQALGQGPEFLTYFNYEAQQDKSGLPNDRFSAERPEGSISTLTIQRTEQRDSAMYRCASSLRLGGTEAFFGQGTRLTVV.

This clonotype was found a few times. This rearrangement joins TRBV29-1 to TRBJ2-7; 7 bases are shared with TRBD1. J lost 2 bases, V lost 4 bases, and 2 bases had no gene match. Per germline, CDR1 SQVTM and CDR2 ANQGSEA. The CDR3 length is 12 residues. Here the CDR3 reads CSVAGQPYEQYF. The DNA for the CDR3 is TGCAGCGTTGCGGGACAGCCCTACGAGCAGTACTTC.

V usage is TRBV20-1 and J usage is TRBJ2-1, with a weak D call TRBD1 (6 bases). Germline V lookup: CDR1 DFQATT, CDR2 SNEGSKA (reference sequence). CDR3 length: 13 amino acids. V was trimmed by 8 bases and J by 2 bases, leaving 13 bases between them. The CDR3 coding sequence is TGCAGTACAACCGGGACAACCTACAATGAGCAGTTCTTC. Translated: CSTTGTTYNEQFF.

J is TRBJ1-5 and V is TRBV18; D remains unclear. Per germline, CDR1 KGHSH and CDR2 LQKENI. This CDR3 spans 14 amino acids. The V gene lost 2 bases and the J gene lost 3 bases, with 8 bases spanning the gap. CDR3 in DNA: TGTGCCAGCTCACCAGGGAGTAACAATCAGCCCCAGCATTTT. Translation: CASSPGSNNQPQHF.

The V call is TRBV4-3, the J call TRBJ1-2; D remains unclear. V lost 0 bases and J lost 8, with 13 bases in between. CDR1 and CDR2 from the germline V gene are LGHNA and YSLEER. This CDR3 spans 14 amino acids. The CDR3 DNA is TGCGCCAGCAGCCAAGATTCGCAAGGGTACGGCTACACCTTC. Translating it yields CASSQDSQGYGYTF.

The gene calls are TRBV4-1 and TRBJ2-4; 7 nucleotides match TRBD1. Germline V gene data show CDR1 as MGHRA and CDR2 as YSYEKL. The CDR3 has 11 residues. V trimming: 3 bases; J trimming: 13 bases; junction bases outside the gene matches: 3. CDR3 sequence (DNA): TGCGCCAGCAGCCATGGGGGACAGCAGTACTTC. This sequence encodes CASSHGGQQYF.

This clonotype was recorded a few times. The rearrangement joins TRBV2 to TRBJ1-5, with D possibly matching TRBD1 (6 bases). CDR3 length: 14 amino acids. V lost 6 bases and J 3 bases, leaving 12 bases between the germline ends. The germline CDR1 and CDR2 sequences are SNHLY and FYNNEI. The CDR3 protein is CASSERDINQPQHF. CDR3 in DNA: TGTGCCAGCAGCGAAAGGGACATCAATCAGCCCCAGCATTTT.

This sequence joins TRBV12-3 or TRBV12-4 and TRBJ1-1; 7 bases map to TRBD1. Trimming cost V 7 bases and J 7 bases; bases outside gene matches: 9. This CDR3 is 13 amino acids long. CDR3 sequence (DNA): TGTGCCAGCACCCCGACAGGGTTTGGTGAAGCTTTCTTT. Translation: CASTPTGFGEAFF.